This is a list of T cell receptor beta chains from one sample in a study of blood T cell repertoires in COVID-19. Repertoires were generated with immunoSEQ multiplex PCR, while TCRdb's copy carries only in-frame clones and drops some. The sample contains hundreds of thousands of clones, just over 85% of which appear only once. The sample taken for sequencing was PBMCs or T cells enriched from blood (not recorded which). These receptors were taken from a man aged 18 to 29 who had recovered from COVID-19. The CDR3 runs from the conserved cysteine through the conserved F or W. The D gene is left open where the match is weak. Clone size, where shown, is once, few, many, or a class for clones that have expanded.

TRBJ1-6,TRBV3-1/TRBV3-2,16,once,-,CASSQDWQGTNSPLHF,TGTGCCAGCAGCCAAGACTGGCAGGGAACTAATTCACCCCTCCACTTT
TRBJ2-5,TRBV5-1,15,-,TRBD1,CASSQQPGGPETQYF,TGCGCCAGCAGCCAACAGCCAGGGGGCCCCGAGACCCAGTACTTC
TRBJ1-1,TRBV5-1,13,-,-,CASSLRGNTEAFF,TGCGCCAGCAGCTTGAGAGGGAACACTGAAGCTTTCTTT
TRBJ2-1,TRBV28,15,-,-,CASTRVAGPYNEQFF,TGTGCCAGCACCCGGGTGGCGGGACCGTACAATGAGCAGTTCTTC
TRBJ2-3,TRBV11-2,16,-,TRBD2,CASSLRLAAPTDTQYF,TGTGCCAGCAGCCTCAGACTAGCGGCACCCACAGATACGCAGTATTTT
TRBJ1-3,TRBV28,17,-,-,CASSSAGLIFSGNTIYF,TGTGCCAGCAGTTCGGCAGGACTTATCTTCTCTGGAAACACCATATATTTT
TRBJ1-1,TRBV5-4,13,-,-,CASSLNRNTEAFF,TGTGCCAGCAGCTTGAATCGGAACACTGAAGCTTTCTTT
TRBJ2-7,TRBV3-1/TRBV3-2,14,-,TRBD1,CASSPRQGRYEQYF,TGTGCCAGCAGCCCCCGACAGGGGAGATACGAGCAGTACTTC
TRBJ2-2,TRBV11-1,17,-,-,CASSLAEGSGNTGELFF,TGTGCCAGCAGCTTAGCGGAGGGTAGCGGGAACACCGGGGAGCTGTTTTTT
TRBJ2-2,TRBV30,14,many,-,CAQERTPGRRELFF,TGTGCCCAAGAGAGGACACCAGGGAGGAGGGAGCTGTTTTTT
TRBJ1-5,TRBV2,17,-,-,CASSESPGTYSNQPQHF,TGTGCCAGCAGTGAGTCGCCAGGAACATATAGCAATCAGCCCCAGCATTTT
TRBJ1-1,TRBV7-9,13,-,-,CASSFRGGPEAFF,TGTGCCAGCAGCTTTCGGGGGGGCCCTGAAGCTTTCTTT
TRBJ1-1,TRBV10-3,16,-,TRBD1,CAISPIGGMGNTEAFF,TGTGCCATCAGCCCCATAGGGGGCATGGGGAACACTGAAGCTTTCTTT
TRBJ2-3,TRBV19,16,-,TRBD1,CASSVQGAPSTDTQYF,TGTGCCAGTAGTGTCCAGGGGGCGCCTAGCACAGATACGCAGTATTTT
TRBJ1-4,TRBV27,15,-,TRBD1,CASSLRDRPNEKLFF,TGTGCCAGCAGTTTAAGGGACAGACCTAATGAAAAACTGTTTTTT
TRBJ2-1,TRBV5-1,13,-,-,CASSFTSQQPQFF,TGCGCCAGCAGCTTCACCTCACAGCAGCCGCAGTTCTTC
TRBJ2-7,TRBV3-1/TRBV3-2,13,-,-,CASSPQDYGEQYF,TGTGCCAGCAGCCCACAAGACTACGGCGAGCAGTACTTC
TRBJ1-6,TRBV27,13,-,-,CASSYTGNSPLHF,TGTGCCAGCAGTTACACAGGGAATTCACCCCTCCACTTT
TRBJ1-1,TRBV28,14,-,-,CASSPGQTLTIAFF,TGTGCCAGCAGCCCTGGACAGACTTTGACGATAGCTTTCTTT
TRBJ2-1,TRBV3-1/TRBV3-2,14,once,TRBD2,CASSRAGAFNEQFF,TGTGCCAGCAGCCGAGCGGGAGCGTTCAATGAGCAGTTCTTC
TRBJ1-2,TRBV5-5,17,-,-,CASSLADSLLANYGYTF,TGTGCCAGCAGCTTGGCGGACAGCTTATTAGCTAACTATGGCTACACCTTC
TRBJ2-1,TRBV5-4,15,-,TRBD2,CASSLPLALGDEQFF,TGTGCCAGCAGCTTGCCACTAGCGCTCGGGGATGAGCAGTTCTTC
TRBJ1-3,TRBV4-1,14,-,-,CASSPGDSGNTIYF,TGCGCCAGCAGCCCGGGAGACTCTGGAAACACCATATATTTT
TRBJ2-3,TRBV19,17,-,TRBD2,CASSIPNRLASTDTQYF,TGTGCCAGTAGTATTCCCAATCGACTAGCAAGCACAGATACGCAGTATTTT
TRBJ2-3,TRBV19,13,-,TRBD2,CASRTSGTDTQYF,TGTGCCAGTAGGACTAGCGGCACAGATACGCAGTATTTT
TRBJ2-7,TRBV5-6,16,-,-,CASSFIRCQGTYEQYF,TGTGCCAGCAGCTTCATTAGGTGCCAGGGAACCTACGAGCAGTACTTC
TRBJ1-5,TRBV14,20,-,-,CASSHRKPRAEKGGNQPQHF,TGTGCCAGCAGCCACCGAAAGCCGCGGGCCGAAAAAGGCGGCAATCAGCCCCAGCATTTT
TRBJ1-5,TRBV18,13,-,-,CASSPGRDQPQHF,TGTGCCAGCTCACCTGGCAGGGATCAGCCCCAGCATTTT
TRBJ2-3,TRBV30,15,-,TRBD2,CAWSTRGGPTDTQYF,TGTGCCTGGAGTACCCGGGGGGGCCCCACAGATACGCAGTATTTT
TRBJ1-6,TRBV19,16,-,TRBD1,CASSIFPGQGNSPLHF,TGTGCCAGTAGTATTTTTCCGGGACAGGGGAATTCACCCCTCCACTTT
TRBJ2-7,TRBV2,13,-,TRBD1,CARQGQGAYEQYF,TGTGCCCGCCAGGGGCAGGGGGCCTACGAGCAGTACTTC
TRBJ1-6,TRBV7-2,13,-,-,CASSLVRDSPLHF,TGTGCCAGCAGCTTAGTTAGAGATTCACCCCTCCACTTT
TRBJ2-7,TRBV19,13,-,TRBD1,CASSRGTGSEQYF,TGTGCCAGTAGTAGAGGGACAGGGAGCGAGCAGTACTTC
TRBJ2-1,TRBV5-1,17,-,TRBD1,CASSFGQGRRSTNEQFF,TGCGCCAGCAGCTTCGGACAGGGGAGGCGGTCGACGAATGAGCAGTTCTTC
TRBJ2-7,TRBV7-6,16,many,-,CASSLSPGDETYEQYF,TGTGCCAGCAGCTTATCCCCCGGAGACGAAACCTACGAGCAGTACTTC
TRBJ2-2,TRBV6-5,13,-,TRBD1,CASSPRGSGELFF,TGTGCCAGCAGCCCCAGGGGGAGCGGGGAGCTGTTTTTT
TRBJ1-1,TRBV27,13,few,-,CASSGSPNTEAFF,TGTGCCAGCAGTGGCAGTCCGAACACTGAAGCTTTCTTT
TRBJ2-1,TRBV2,14,few,-,CASRSGVGGNEQFF,TGTGCCAGCAGAAGTGGAGTAGGTGGGAATGAGCAGTTCTTC
TRBJ1-5,TRBV19,16,-,-,CASSIGNVHTFQPQHF,TGTGCCAGTAGTATAGGTAACGTTCACACATTTCAGCCCCAGCATTTT
TRBJ1-5,TRBV27,15,-,TRBD1,CASSTRTGGRQPQHF,TGTGCCAGCAGTACACGGACAGGGGGCCGACAGCCCCAGCATTTT
TRBJ2-1,TRBV4-1,15,-,-,CASSQEPGSSNEQFF,TGCGCCAGCAGCCAAGAACCGGGATCGAGCAATGAGCAGTTCTTC
TRBJ1-1,TRBV7-9,13,-,TRBD1,CASTRQGNTEAFF,TGTGCCAGCACCCGACAGGGGAACACTGAAGCTTTCTTT
TRBJ1-4,TRBV28,16,-,-,CASRSVQGLAGGKLFF,TGTGCCAGCAGGAGTGTGCAGGGGCTGGCCGGTGGAAAACTGTTTTTT
TRBJ2-5,TRBV18,17,once,TRBD1,CASSPRRDRPFQETQYF,TGTGCCAGCTCACCAAGACGGGACAGGCCGTTCCAAGAGACCCAGTACTTC
TRBJ2-5,TRBV3-1/TRBV3-2,17,-,-,CASSQSTGRGGRETQYF,TGTGCCAGCAGCCAATCCACGGGGAGGGGGGGCCGAGAGACCCAGTACTTC
TRBJ2-1,TRBV9,13,-,-,CASSVEFGNEQFF,TGTGCCAGCAGCGTAGAGTTCGGGAATGAGCAGTTCTTC
TRBJ2-6,TRBV2,17,-,TRBD1,CASSSGQGLSGANVLTF,TGTGCCAGCAGTTCGGGACAGGGCCTATCTGGGGCCAACGTCCTGACTTTC
TRBJ2-2,TRBV5-4,15,-,TRBD2,CASSFLGGGAGELFF,TGTGCCAGCAGCTTCCTGGGGGGAGGGGCCGGGGAGCTGTTTTTT
TRBJ1-2,TRBV5-1,15,-,TRBD1,CASSLGQGGNYGYTF,TGCGCCAGCAGCTTGGGACAGGGGGGGAACTATGGCTACACCTTC
TRBJ1-5,TRBV19,13,-,TRBD1,CASNDRGTQPQHF,TGTGCCAGTAATGACAGGGGAACTCAGCCCCAGCATTTT
TRBJ2-2,TRBV7-3,11,few,-,CASSFGGELFF,TGTGCCAGCAGCTTCGGCGGGGAGCTGTTTTTT
TRBJ2-7,TRBV18,13,-,TRBD2,CASSSGTTYEQYF,TGTGCCAGCTCATCCGGGACTACTTACGAGCAGTACTTC
TRBJ2-4,TRBV28,13,-,-,CASSPGGENIQYF,TGTGCCAGCAGTCCCGGAGGTGAAAACATTCAGTACTTC